A single sample is the source of the 13 T cell receptor beta chains below, sequenced in a study of blood T cell repertoires in COVID-19. Here immunoSEQ multiplex PCR was the method, and the copy in TCRdb shows in-frame clones only, minus some. The profile covers around 100,000 clones, with around 82% appearing a single time and about 5% taken by the ten largest. Sequences were obtained from peripheral blood. The receptors were sampled from a man aged 55 to 70 with acute or convalescent COVID-19.

The V and J genes are TRBV7-9 and TRBJ1-6, with a weak D call TRBD1 (5 bases). Germline values: CDR1 SEHNR, CDR2 FQNEAQ (reference sequence). V lost 2 bases and J 9 bases, leaving 11 bases between the germline ends. CDR3 length: 14 amino acids. The CDR3 DNA reads TGTGCCAGCAGCTTAACAGGCGACGGTTCACCCCTCCACTTT. As protein: CASSLTGDGSPLHF.

The rearrangement links TRBV12-3 or TRBV12-4 to TRBJ2-1, with no clear D. The V and J ends lost 3 bases and 5 bases respectively, with 2 bases between them. The CDR3 has 11 residues. The CDR3 spells CASSFNNEQFF. In DNA form, the CDR3 reads TGTGCCAGCAGTTTCAACAATGAGCAGTTCTTC.

The chain combines TRBV9 with TRBJ1-6, with D unclear. The CDR3 runs to 15 residues. CDR1 and CDR2 (germline): SGDLS, YYNGEE. V lost 2 bases and J lost 7, with 13 bases in between. The CDR3 DNA reads as TGTGCCAGCAGCGTGGGTGAGGGAACGAATTCACCCCTCCACTTT. Protein: CASSVGEGTNSPLHF.

The chain recombines TRBV4-3 with TRBJ2-2, with D possibly TRBD1 on 5 matching bases. CDR1 is LGHNA and CDR2 is YSLEER in the germline V gene. Trimming removed 4 bases from V and 5 bases from J, with 11 bases in between. The CDR3 is made up of 14 amino acids. CDR3 DNA: TGCGCCAGCAGCCCCCGGACATTTACCGGGGAGCTGTTTTTT. It translates to CASSPRTFTGELFF.

The chain has TRBV7-9 and TRBJ2-7, with D unresolved. Germline assignment: CDR1 SEHNR and CDR2 FQNEAQ (reference sequence). The V and J ends lost 5 bases and 3 bases respectively, with 11 bases between them. The CDR3 loop spans 13 amino acids. The CDR3 region has the DNA TGTGCCAGCAGCAGACTTGGATTCTACGAGCAGTACTTC. It yields the protein CASSRLGFYEQYF.

The chain uses TRBV27 and TRBJ2-3, with D hard to call. The CDR3 consists of 14 residues. V was trimmed by 4 bases and J by 0 bases, leaving 8 bases between them. From germline, CDR1 is MNHEY and CDR2 SMNVEV (reference sequence). CDR3 sequence (DNA): TGTGCCAGCAGTTGGAGTCAGAGCACAGATACGCAGTATTTT. This sequence encodes CASSWSQSTDTQYF.

The chain recombines TRBV11-1 with TRBJ2-1; D may be TRBD2 (6 bases). Between the trimmed V and J ends, which lost 1 base and 6 bases, there was a span of 13 bases. CDR3 length: 15 amino acids. In germline, CDR1 is SGHAT, CDR2 FQDESV (reference sequence). The CDR3 protein is CASSLEVPRGNEQFF. In nucleotides, the CDR3 is TGTGCCAGCAGCTTAGAGGTGCCGCGGGGCAATGAGCAGTTCTTC.

V gene TRBV5-1 combines with J gene TRBJ2-5; 9 nucleotides agree with TRBD2. The J segment lost 5 bases and the V segment lost 4 bases, leaving 3 bases of the junction unmatched. There are 13 residues in the CDR3. The germline V gene encodes CDR1 SGHRS and CDR2 YFSETQ. The CDR3 DNA sequence: TGCGCCAGCAGCAGGACTAGCGTGGAGACCCAGTACTTC. This gives the protein CASSRTSVETQYF.

The genes are TRBV6-5 and TRBJ1-5, with 8 bases lining up with TRBD1. From germline, CDR1 is MNHEY and CDR2 SVGAGI. The length of the CDR3 is 13 residues. V lost 8 bases, J lost 3 bases, and 3 bases stayed unmatched. CDR3 DNA: TGTGCCAGCGGGACAGGACTCAATCAGCCCCAGCATTTT. Translating gives CASGTGLNQPQHF.

This clone was recorded only once. V and J are TRBV27 and TRBJ1-1, with 7 positions matching TRBD1. The CDR3 consists of 14 residues. From germline, CDR1 is MNHEY and CDR2 SMNVEV (reference sequence). J gave up 10 bases and V 5 bases, and 13 bases lay outside the gene matches. The CDR3 spells CASSPTLPQGRAFF. The CDR3 region has the DNA TGTGCCAGCAGTCCCACGTTACCACAGGGGCGAGCTTTCTTT.

V and J are TRBV3-1 (or the pseudogene TRBV3-2) and TRBJ2-7; 10 nucleotides agree with TRBD2. V was clipped by 3 bases and J by 7 bases; unmatched bases: 12. The length of the CDR3 is 16 residues. Per the germline V gene, CDR1 is LGHDT and CDR2 is YNNKEL (reference sequence). The CDR3 is CASSHRSSGSAREQYF. The CDR3 nucleotides are TGTGCCAGCAGCCACCGATCTAGCGGGAGTGCAAGAGAGCAGTACTTC.

The rearrangement uses TRBV30 and TRBJ1-2; 7 nucleotides match TRBD1. Germline CDR1 is GTSNPN and CDR2 is SVGIG (reference sequence). Trimming removed 5 bases from V and 1 base from J; junction bases left unmatched: 7. This CDR3 is built from 14 residues. Here the CDR3 reads CAWGGTADNYGYTF. Written as DNA, the CDR3 is TGTGCCTGGGGGGGGACAGCGGATAACTATGGCTACACCTTC.

The gene calls are TRBV12-3 or TRBV12-4 and TRBJ2-3; D remains unclear. The V end was cut by 3 bases, the J end by 6 bases, with 4 bases between. The length of the CDR3 is 11 residues. CDR3 sequence: CASSLSDTQYF. CDR3 DNA: TGTGCCAGCAGTTTGAGTGATACGCAGTATTTT.